Listed here are 14 T cell receptor beta chains from one sample, sequenced in a study of T cells in Graves' hyperthyroidism and ophthalmopathy. What was amplified from RNA transcripts were TCR beta CDR3 regions. The HTBI primer set drove a first-round RT-PCR of the TCR CDR3. In TCRdb, the multiplex PCR reads were re-called with MiXCR into one record per CDR3 protein. The data show 300,000 to 450,000 distinct CDR3 sequences, approximately 17% seen once. Sequencing input: blood. The receptors were gathered from a man aged 18 to 30 with Graves' ophthalmopathy.

The chain carries TRBV4-1 and TRBJ1-2; D is unclear. The CDR3 has 14 residues. The V gene lost 3 bases and the J gene lost 5 bases, with 13 bases spanning the gap. Per germline, CDR1 MGHRA and CDR2 YSYEKL. The CDR3 DNA follows: TGCGCCAGCAGCCACCCGGGAACCGGGTATGGCTACACCTTC. It translates to CASSHPGTGYGYTF.

This clonotype was counted many times. The chain has TRBV6-5 and TRBJ2-7; tentatively, D is TRBD2 (5 bases). This CDR3 is built from 15 residues. Germline CDR1 and CDR2: MNHEY and SVGAGI. Trimming stripped 2 bases from V and 2 bases from J, with 13 bases between. The CDR3 sequence: CASSYTGSAPYEQYF. The CDR3 region has the DNA TGTGCCAGCAGTTACACGGGGAGTGCCCCCTACGAGCAGTACTTC.

The table lists this clonotype with many counts. V is TRBV13 and J is TRBJ1-1; TRBD1 aligns across 7 bases. The germline V gene has CDR1 PRHDT and CDR2 FYEKMQ (reference sequence). This CDR3 spans 14 amino acids. J was trimmed by 11 bases and V by 4 bases; bases with no gene match: 13. The CDR3 loop reads CASSSRDRLKGAFF. DNA of the CDR3: TGTGCCAGCAGCTCCCGGGACAGACTAAAAGGCGCTTTCTTT. Drawing the rest from reference TRBV13 and TRBJ1-1, the complete variable domain is AAGVIQSPRHLIKEKRETATLKCYPIPRHDTVYWYQQGPGQDPQFLISFYEKMQSDKGSIPDRFSAQQFSDYHSELNMSSLELGDSALYFCASSSRDRLKGAFFGQGTRLTVV.

This clonotype came up a few times. This chain joins TRBV9 and TRBJ2-2, with D tentatively TRBD1 (5 bases). The CDR3 consists of 15 residues. Germline CDR1 SGDLS, CDR2 YYNGEE. V was trimmed by 3 bases and J by 0 bases, leaving 9 bases between them. The CDR3 loop reads CASSADSANTGELFF. The DNA of the CDR3 is TGTGCCAGCAGCGCCGACAGCGCGAACACCGGGGAGCTGTTTTTT. The variable domain in full, completed from reference TRBV9 and TRBJ2-2, reads DSGVTQTPKHLITATGQRVTLRCSPRSGDLSVYWYQQSLDQGLQFLIQYYNGEERAKGNILERFSAQQFPDLHSELNLSSLELGDSALYFCASSADSANTGELFFGEGSRLTVL.

The chain carries TRBV28 and TRBJ2-7; the match to TRBD2 covers 10 bases. Germline CDR1 and CDR2: MDHEN and SYDVKM. Germline trimming cut 5 bases from V and 5 bases from J; bases unmatched to any gene: 9. The CDR3 totals 15 residues. The CDR3: CASSLPLAGSNEQYF. The CDR3 nucleotides are TGTGCCAGCAGTCTCCCACTAGCGGGAAGCAACGAGCAGTACTTC.

This chain uses TRBV5-6 with TRBJ2-1, with D tentatively TRBD2 (6 bases). The CDR3 runs 17 residues. V lost 0 bases and J 5 bases, leaving 18 bases between the germline ends. In germline, CDR1 is SGHDT, CDR2 YYEEEE. CDR3 sequence (DNA): TGTGCCAGCAGCTTGGGCAGGCGGGGTAACACCCACAATGAGCAGTTCTTC. Translation gives CASSLGRRGNTHNEQFF.

The CDR3 protein is CASSQGRGIEQYF. The CDR3 region has the DNA TGTGCCAGCTCACAGGGCCGTGGCATCGAGCAGTACTTC. This sequence joins TRBV18 and TRBJ2-7; no definite D call. The CDR3 totals 13 residues. From germline, CDR1 is KGHSH and CDR2 LQKENI. V was pared by 4 bases and J by 6 bases, with 13 bases between.

In this sample, this clonotype turned up many times. The chain uses TRBV3-1 and TRBJ2-5, with 10 bases identical to TRBD2. The CDR3 has 16 residues. Germline V gene lookup returns CDR1 LGHDT and CDR2 YNNKEL (reference sequence). V lost 0 bases and J lost 5; bases outside the gene matches: 6. The CDR3 is CASSQEVAGGSETQYF. The CDR3, as DNA: TGTGCCAGCAGCCAAGAAGTAGCGGGGGGCTCGGAGACCCAGTACTTC.

The J gene is TRBJ2-1, the V gene TRBV20-1, with TRBD1 matching over 10 bases. The CDR3 is 15 residues long. Germline V lookup: CDR1 DFQATT, CDR2 SNEGSKA (reference sequence). V dropped 5 bases and J dropped 0; count of bases not matched to a gene: 4. The CDR3 sequence: CSADRGLVSYNEQFF. In DNA form, the CDR3 reads TGCAGTGCTGACAGGGGGCTCGTCTCCTACAATGAGCAGTTCTTC.

The table lists this clonotype with many counts. The chain links TRBV11-1 to TRBJ1-4; the match to TRBD1 covers 7 bases. CDR3 length: 14 amino acids. CDR1 and CDR2 from the germline V gene are SGHAT and FQDESV (reference sequence). V lost 5 bases and J lost 4; bases outside the gene matches: 4. CDR3: CASSLGQVNEKLFF. The DNA for the CDR3 is TGTGCCAGCAGCCTTGGACAGGTTAATGAAAAACTGTTTTTT.

Ten or more counts support this clonotype. V and J are TRBV11-2 and TRBJ2-2, with D perhaps TRBD2 (5 bases). Trimming left V 1 base short and J 7 bases short, with 13 bases between. This CDR3 is built from 15 residues. Germline V gives CDR1 SGHAT, CDR2 FQNNGV. The CDR3 here is CASSLAGVGSGELFF. Here the CDR3 DNA reads TGTGCCAGCAGCTTAGCAGGTGTAGGGAGCGGGGAGCTGTTTTTT.

This clonotype appeared many times. The chain couples TRBV6-2 or TRBV6-3 to TRBJ2-2; 10 positions agree with TRBD2. From germline, CDR1 is MNHEY and CDR2 SVGEGT. The CDR3 is 17 residues long. V shed 2 bases, J shed 0 bases, and the junction held 3 bases outside the gene matches. The CDR3 reads CASSYALAGANTGELFF. Here the CDR3 DNA reads TGTGCCAGCAGTTACGCTCTAGCGGGGGCGAACACCGGGGAGCTGTTTTTT.

This clonotype was observed a handful of times. The rearrangement uses TRBV24-1 and TRBJ1-2; 8 bases fit TRBD1. Per germline, CDR1 KGHDR and CDR2 SFDVKD. With 4 bases clipped from V and 3 bases from J, the junction kept 6 bases outside the gene matches. The CDR3 sequence is 15 residues long. The CDR3 DNA is TGTGCCACCAGTGAGGGGACAGGTTGGGACTATGGCTACACCTTC. Its translation is CATSEGTGWDYGYTF.

This clonotype was seen ten or more times. The genes are TRBV12-3 or TRBV12-4 and TRBJ2-1, with 12 bases aligning to TRBD2. J was trimmed by 1 base and V by 2 bases; bases with no gene match: 3. The CDR3 runs to 17 residues. CDR3 nucleotides: TGTGCCAGCAGTTTAAGGGGACTAGCGGGTTCCTACAATGAGCAGTTCTTC. This sequence encodes CASSLRGLAGSYNEQFF.